The 10 T cell receptor beta chains listed next were all sequenced from one sample in a study of blood T cell repertoires in COVID-19. Data came from immunoSEQ multiplex PCR; TCRdb stores just in-frame clones and leaves some out. The data show 200,000 to 300,000 clones, more than 70% seen once. Sequencing was done on a sample of PBMCs or T cells enriched from blood (not recorded which). Receptors originate from a woman aged 45-60 years who had recovered from COVID-19.

This chain joins TRBV5-1 and TRBJ2-7; a weak D match, TRBD1 (6 bases). Germline V gene data show CDR1 as SGHRS and CDR2 as YFSETQ. The V gene lost 3 bases and the J gene lost 0 bases, with 10 bases spanning the gap. This CDR3 comprises 14 residues. The CDR3: CASSWDTHSYEQYF. CDR3 in DNA: TGCGCCAGCAGCTGGGACACACACTCCTACGAGCAGTACTTC.

V and J are TRBV6-2 or TRBV6-3 and TRBJ1-6, with D unresolved. This CDR3 has 15 residues. Germline V lookup: CDR1 MNHEY, CDR2 SVGEGT. Trimming took off 1 base at V and 9 bases at J, with 13 bases between the two ends. This chain's CDR3 is CASSYYDPRGSPLHF. CDR3 bases: TGTGCCAGCAGTTACTATGACCCACGGGGTTCACCCCTCCACTTT.

The chain recombines TRBV15 with TRBJ1-5; D may be TRBD1 (5 bases). The CDR3 loop spans 16 amino acids. V lost 4 bases and J lost 7, with 20 bases in between. Per the germline V gene, CDR1 is LNHNV and CDR2 is YYDKDF (reference sequence). CDR3 sequence: CATSKTKVGGGQPQHF. In nucleotides, the CDR3 is TGTGCCACCAGCAAGACAAAAGTCGGGGGTGGGCAGCCCCAGCATTTT.

The chain is built from TRBV6-2 or TRBV6-3 and TRBJ2-7; D perhaps matches TRBD2 (6 bases). The germline V gene encodes CDR1 MNHEY and CDR2 SVGEGT. The CDR3 covers 12 residues. Trimming took off 5 bases at V and 5 bases at J, with 10 bases between the two ends. The CDR3 DNA sequence: TGTGCCAGCAGTCTACAGCGGGACGAGCAGTACTTC. It translates to CASSLQRDEQYF.

J is TRBJ1-6 and V is TRBV19; D is perhaps TRBD1 (5 bases). Germline V CDR1 and CDR2: LNHDA, SQIVND (reference sequence). Trimming left V 6 bases short and J 8 bases short, with 8 bases between. The CDR3 spans 12 residues. CDR3 sequence reads: CASSRGYSPLHF. The CDR3 nucleotides are TGTGCCAGTAGCCGGGGGTATTCACCCCTCCACTTT.

The genes are TRBV4-3 and TRBJ2-1, with 7 bases identical to TRBD2. Trimming removed 0 bases from V and 0 bases from J; junction bases left unmatched: 11. The germline gives CDR1 LGHNA, CDR2 YSLEER. The CDR3 runs 19 residues. The CDR3 nucleotides are TGCGCCAGCAGCCAAGATCCCCTAGCGGATAAGAGCTCCTACAATGAGCAGTTCTTC. Amino acids: CASSQDPLADKSSYNEQFF.

The rearrangement links TRBV5-4 to TRBJ2-7; 11 nucleotides line up with TRBD2. Germline values: CDR1 SGHNT, CDR2 YYREEE (reference sequence). V shed 0 bases, J shed 2 bases, and the junction held 4 bases outside the gene matches. This CDR3 is 16 amino acids long. CDR3 sequence reads: CASSLAQTSGAYEQYF. The DNA for the CDR3 is TGTGCCAGCAGCTTGGCTCAGACTAGCGGGGCCTACGAGCAGTACTTC.

This clone was observed a handful of times. The chain employs TRBV4-3 and TRBJ2-5, with TRBD2 matching over 11 bases. The germline V gene has CDR1 LGHNA and CDR2 YSLEER. The CDR3 is 18 residues long. Germline trimming cut 1 base from V and 4 bases from J; bases unmatched to any gene: 11. Here the CDR3 reads CASSQALTSGDWAETQYF. CDR3 DNA sequence: TGCGCCAGCAGCCAAGCCTTGACTAGCGGGGATTGGGCAGAGACCCAGTACTTC.

The chain combines TRBV5-5 with TRBJ1-2; 9 nucleotides match TRBD1. The trim removed 4 bases at V and 4 bases at J, leaving 11 bases unmatched. From germline, CDR1 is SGHKS and CDR2 YYEKEE (reference sequence). This CDR3 region has 16 residues. This chain's CDR3 is CASSVRTGDGAYGYTF. As DNA, the CDR3 is TGTGCCAGCAGCGTCCGGACAGGGGACGGGGCCTATGGCTACACCTTC. Full variable domain (outside the CDR3, taken from reference TRBV5-5 and TRBJ1-2): DAGVTQSPTHLIKTRGQQVTLRCSPISGHKSVSWYQQVLGQGPQFIFQYYEKEERGRGNFPDRFSARQFPNYSSELNVNALLLGDSALYLCASSVRTGDGAYGYTFGSGTRLTVV.

The sample holds a few counts of this clone. The rearrangement joins TRBV6-4 to TRBJ1-6, with 7 nucleotides matching TRBD1. The CDR3 sequence is 13 residues long. The V gene's germline CDR1 is MRHNA and CDR2 SNTAGT. V was pared by 7 bases and J by 9 bases, with 6 bases of the junction left unmatched. Here the CDR3 reads CASIGDRPSPLHF. CDR3 in DNA: TGTGCCAGCATTGGGGACAGACCTTCACCCCTCCACTTT.